This T cell receptor (beta chain) was retrieved from a study of neurological immune-mediated disorders. This clonotype appeared many times. V lost 4 bases and J lost 5; bases outside the gene matches: 13. This CDR3 is 15 amino acids long. Per the germline V gene, CDR1 is SQVTM and CDR2 is ANQGSEA. One entry per CDR3 protein, called by TCRdb with MiXCR from the 5' RACE reads. This sample has over 65,000 distinct CDR3 sequences, with just over 2.5% found just once. This sequence originates from a woman aged 25 to 39 with multiple sclerosis. The V call is TRBV29-1, the J call TRBJ2-5; 7 nucleotides align to TRBD1. Sequenced sample: PBMCs. CDR3 region: CSVVPGGRGSETQYF. CDR3 nucleotides: TGCAGCGTTGTGCCTGGGGGCAGGGGGAGTGAGACCCAGTACTTC.